This T cell receptor beta chain was recovered during a study of T cell repertoires in cytomegalovirus infection. Study information: Recently identified HLA-C-restricted CMV epitopes were among the peptides used. Study findings and constraints: CMV-specific TCR beta clonotypes restricted by HLA-C dominated the ex vivo response. Summed public TCR beta family frequency identified CMV carriers bearing the relevant HLA.

Of note for this clonotype: Its matching antigen is unknown.

TCRdb recomputed calls from the reads with MiXCR, one row per CDR3 protein. The repertoire includes roughly 570,000 distinct CDR3 sequences, around 40% of them detected once, and around 48% sits in the top ten. This CDR3 comprises 18 residues. V was shortened by 0 bases and J by 5 bases, with 22 bases between the two germline ends. Germline values: CDR1 LGHNA, CDR2 YSLEER. Sequenced material: cultured PBMCs, taken from culture after CMV antigen stimulation. The sequence was collected from a human donor in good health (CMV status not recorded). Some clones in this sample may be carry-over from other donors' samples. The chain combines TRBV4-3 with TRBJ1-1, with no clear D. CDR3: CASSQDDPTRPFHTEAFF. The CDR3 nucleotides read TGCGCCAGCAGCCAAGACGATCCGACCCGGCCGTTTCATACTGAAGCTTTCTTT.